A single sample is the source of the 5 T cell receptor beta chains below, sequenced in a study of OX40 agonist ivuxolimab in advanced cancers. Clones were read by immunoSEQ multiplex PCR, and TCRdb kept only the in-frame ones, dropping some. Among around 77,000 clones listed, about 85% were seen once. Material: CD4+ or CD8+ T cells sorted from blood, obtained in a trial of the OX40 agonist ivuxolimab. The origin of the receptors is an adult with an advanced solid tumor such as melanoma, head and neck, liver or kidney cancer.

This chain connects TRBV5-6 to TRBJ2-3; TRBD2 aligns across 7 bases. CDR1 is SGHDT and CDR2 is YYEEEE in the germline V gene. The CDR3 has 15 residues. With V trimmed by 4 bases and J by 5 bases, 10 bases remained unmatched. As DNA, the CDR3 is TGTGCCAGCAGCCCCCAGCGGGGCGAACTAGATACGCAGTATTTT. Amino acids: CASSPQRGELDTQYF. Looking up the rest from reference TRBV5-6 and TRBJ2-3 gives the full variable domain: DAGVTQSPTHLIKTRGQQVTLRCSPKSGHDTVSWYQQALGQGPQFIFQYYEEEERQRGNFPDRFSGHQFPNYSSELNVNALLLGDSALYLCASSPQRGELDTQYFGPGTRLTVL.

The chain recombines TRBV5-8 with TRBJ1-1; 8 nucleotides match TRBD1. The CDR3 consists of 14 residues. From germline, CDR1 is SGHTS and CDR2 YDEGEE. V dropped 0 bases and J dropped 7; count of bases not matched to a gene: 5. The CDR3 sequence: CASSLGQGPYEAFF. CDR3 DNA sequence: TGTGCCAGCAGCTTGGGACAGGGGCCGTATGAAGCTTTCTTT.

CDR3 in amino acids: CAWSPGVGDPDTQYF. CDR3 DNA sequence: TGTGCCTGGAGTCCAGGCGTGGGGGACCCAGATACGCAGTATTTT. This chain connects TRBV30 to TRBJ2-3, with D possibly being TRBD1 or TRBD2 (5 bases each). V gave up 2 bases and J gave up 4 bases, with 16 bases separating them. Germline CDR1 is GTSNPN and CDR2 is SVGIG (reference sequence). CDR3 length: 15 residues.

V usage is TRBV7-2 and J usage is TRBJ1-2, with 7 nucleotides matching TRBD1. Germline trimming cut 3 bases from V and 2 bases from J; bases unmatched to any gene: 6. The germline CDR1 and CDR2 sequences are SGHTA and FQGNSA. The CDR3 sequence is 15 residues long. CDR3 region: CASSFNRGSNYGYTF. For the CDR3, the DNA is TGTGCCAGCAGCTTCAACAGGGGTTCCAACTATGGCTACACCTTC. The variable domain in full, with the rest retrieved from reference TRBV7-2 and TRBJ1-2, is GAGVSQSPSNKVTEKGKDVELRCDPISGHTALYWYRQSLGQGLEFLIYFQGNSAPDKSGLPSDRFSAERTGGSVSTLTIQRTQQEDSAVYLCASSFNRGSNYGYTFGSGTRLTVV.

This CDR3 reads CAISESNREVKTQYF. CDR3 DNA: TGTGCCATCAGTGAGTCTAACAGGGAGGTGAAGACCCAGTACTTC. J is TRBJ2-5 and V is TRBV10-3, with D possibly called TRBD1 or TRBD2 (6 bases each). In germline, CDR1 is ENHRY, CDR2 SYGVKD. CDR3 size: 15 residues. The V gene lost 0 bases and the J gene lost 6 bases, with 14 bases spanning the gap.